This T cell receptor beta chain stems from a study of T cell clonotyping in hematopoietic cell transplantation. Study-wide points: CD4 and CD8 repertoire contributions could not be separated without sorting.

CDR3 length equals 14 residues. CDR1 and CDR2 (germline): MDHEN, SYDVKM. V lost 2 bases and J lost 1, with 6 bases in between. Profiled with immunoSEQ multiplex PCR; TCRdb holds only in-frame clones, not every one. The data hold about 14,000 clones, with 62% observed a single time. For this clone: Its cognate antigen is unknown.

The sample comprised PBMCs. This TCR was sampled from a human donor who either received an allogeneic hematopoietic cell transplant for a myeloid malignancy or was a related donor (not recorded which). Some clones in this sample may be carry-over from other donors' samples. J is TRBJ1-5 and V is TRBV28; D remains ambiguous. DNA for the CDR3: TGTGCCAGCAGTTTAACCGAAAGCAATCAGCCCCAGCATTTT. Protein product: CASSLTESNQPQHF. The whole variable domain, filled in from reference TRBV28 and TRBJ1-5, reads DVKVTQSSRYLVKRTGEKVFLECVQDMDHENMFWYRQDPGLGLRLIYFSYDVKMKEKGDIPEGYSVSREKKERFSLILESASTNQTSMYLCASSLTESNQPQHFGDGTRLSIL.